The TCR beta chain under discussion was sequenced for a study of T cells after posttransplantation cyclophosphamide (dated by TCRdb to the mid-2010s). Describing the broader study: The study tracked T cell repertoire reconstitution by TRB sequencing after myeloablative bone marrow transplantation using posttransplantation cyclophosphamide as GVHD prophylaxis. TRB sequencing was also done on up to about 3 additional blood samples from 2 to 5.2 years after transplant in 3 patients, and on pretransplant blood from a handful of patients. Samples from 35 PTCy-treated patients, along with samples from roughly 16 of their related bone marrow donors, underwent antigen receptor sequencing. TRA and TRB clonality were tightly correlated in eight to ten samples, so subsequent TCR analyses focused on TRB only. Public TRB sequences were compared against a database of over 3,000 sequences linked to responses to pathogens, tumor antigens, self-antigens and alloantigens. Blood from every one of the approximately 33 PTCy patients who had 1-year posttransplant specimens underwent TRB sequencing. What the research found in general, with its limitations: Donor-recipient similarity was low at 1-2 months but rose over the first year, and later blood repertoires were often dominated by donor CD8+ memory clones. The TRB repertoires of T cells infiltrating skin or GI tract showed only limited overlap with the TRB repertoires of T cells in blood. Across 45 or so patients, TRB clonality was highly associated with recipient CMV seropositivity and CMV reactivation, and PTCy diversity was similar to diversity in CNI/methotrexate controls.

TRB sequencing was run on genomic DNA with either the immunoSEQ assay at survey resolution or the hsTCRB kit. Per the authors' processing: Initial read processing used immunoSEQ software, and repertoire analyses used the LymphoSeq R package. Clonality was computed as 1 minus normalized Shannon entropy, and a Gini coefficient was also calculated for each TRB dataset. To infer phenotypes in unsorted samples, TRB sequences from sorted subsets of the recipient or donor were mapped onto the unsorted samples of the same recipient. What TCRdb holds here is the immuneACCESS table cut down to in-frame rearrangements. Part of the clones is not present; checked against another copy, under half of the missing clones reflect an unresolved V gene, and the others are unexplained. The V and J calls and the clone size are those of that table, but D and trimming were determined from the DNA. Counted in this sample were hundreds of clones; around 64% of them appeared once. The ten largest account for under 50% of the sample.

On this clone itself: There is no known antigen for this receptor. No qualities accompany the bases; no much larger clone lies one base away.

From its cysteine to its phenylalanine, the CDR3 spans 16 amino acids. CDR3 DNA is the only sequence kept; it has 48 bases, read in frame from the first base. Here V drops 3 bases and J drops 4 bases, and the junction holds 8 bases not matched to any gene. CDR1 SGHTA and CDR2 FQGTGA are derived from the germline V gene. Taken with the paper, the label for treatment or condition translates to: high-dose cyclophosphamide on days +3 and +4 as single-agent GVHD prophylaxis. For conditioning, the PTCy patients got busulfan and fludarabine, then a related or unrelated marrow graft, followed by cyclophosphamide on days +3 and +4. PTCy-treated patients were drawn from a prospective multi-institutional clinical trial. Mononuclear cells from peripheral blood and bone marrow were separated by Ficoll-Hypaque density centrifugation and then cryopreserved. CD4+ and CD8+ T cells, including naive and memory subsets, were sorted by FACS using a FACSAria II.

The sequence was obtained from a male patient between 25 and 39 years old who received an allogeneic stem cell transplant from a related donor, was CMV-positive, and had no GVHD. After a transplant, some of the T cells may come from the graft donor. The rearrangement joined TRBV7-3 to TRBJ2-1, with TRBD2 identical over 8 junction bases. Specimen: CD8+ T cells sorted from PBMCs, collected 84 days after allogeneic stem cell transplant with posttransplant cyclophosphamide. The nucleotides read TGTGCCAGCAGCTTGAACGGGGGGGAAGGATACAATGAGCAGTTCTTC. Its coded protein is CASSLNGGEGYNEQFF.